These T cell receptor beta chains were read from a single sample in a study of shared clonotypes between healthy human individuals. Sequenced by immunoSEQ multiplex PCR; TCRdb stores in-frame clones only, minus some. The profile covers some 92,000 clones, with roughly 45% appearing a single time and approximately 15% taken by the ten largest. Sequencing used PBMCs. These receptor sequences come from a woman in her thirties or forties in good health. Some clones in this sample may be carry-over from other donors' samples. Each CDR3 is given without its conserved first and last residue.

j_call | v_call | cdr3_aa
TRBJ2-1 | TRBV7-9 | ASSSGLAGYNEQF
TRBJ1-1 | TRBV29-1 | SVETLYRERDTEAF
TRBJ1-5 | TRBV7-9 | ASQGIGQPQH
TRBJ2-2 | TRBV2 | ASSGTGSRGELF
TRBJ2-1 | TRBV18 | ASSPRASGLGDEQF
TRBJ2-3 | TRBV9 | ASSVAGGTSGLTDTQY
TRBJ2-3 | TRBV18 | ASSPNGRGDTQY
TRBJ1-5 | TRBV30 | AWSSGTYQPQH
TRBJ1-1 | TRBV7-3 | ASSLNGGMNTEAF
TRBJ2-2 | TRBV11-2 | ASSRLAGVSTGELF
TRBJ1-2 | TRBV29-1 | SVEETGDGGYT
TRBJ1-2 | TRBV2 | ASSEMRGLLPGYT
TRBJ2-7 | TRBV11-1 | ASRQKRERTYEQY
TRBJ1-1 | TRBV7-2 | ASSSSGVNTEAF
TRBJ2-5 | TRBV4-2 | ASSQGTSPLGQETQY
TRBJ1-2 | TRBV6-6 | ASREDSVGYT
TRBJ2-7 | TRBV2 | ASSEDRGDYEQY
TRBJ2-3 | TRBV7-9 | ASSQGGWGIITDTQY
TRBJ1-1 | TRBV28 | AEKDRKNTEAF
TRBJ1-1 | TRBV9 | ASSVDGGQGTEAF
TRBJ2-7 | TRBV18 | ASSPATGSREQY
TRBJ2-1 | TRBV29-1 | SVEGQGDEQF
TRBJ1-4 | TRBV27 | ASSFRQGRKLF
TRBJ1-1 | TRBV7-2 | ASSPLKAGSWTEAF
TRBJ1-5 | TRBV19 | ASELWGSNQPQH
TRBJ2-7 | TRBV18 | ASSPSSYEQY
- | TRBV5-1 | ASSFQLSYEQY
TRBJ2-5 | TRBV18 | ASSPGTQETQY
TRBJ2-3 | TRBV5-1 | ASNLAGTRLTDTQY
TRBJ1-4 | TRBV9 | ASSTTGTAREKLF
TRBJ2-7 | TRBV10-2 | ASRQGDREQY
TRBJ1-5 | TRBV10-3 | AISDGVTDSNQPQH
TRBJ2-3 | TRBV7-3 | ASSSGGGITFTDTQY
TRBJ2-7 | TRBV5-1 | ASSFDSGRIYEQY
TRBJ1-3 | TRBV30 | AWSTGVGNTIY
TRBJ2-1 | TRBV28 | ASSLWTSGSRI
TRBJ2-1 | TRBV7-3 | ASSLTSGRADEQF
TRBJ2-7 | TRBV7-2 | ASSLVPSGEGGEQY
TRBJ2-3 | TRBV20-1 | SAETTDTQY
TRBJ2-3 | TRBV6-4 | ASSAQGAQDTQY
TRBJ1-6 | TRBV11-2 | ASSLDLRTGGRSPLH
TRBJ2-7 | TRBV30 | AWSPQDRVYEQY
TRBJ2-5 | TRBV30 | AWSVAGEGTQY
TRBJ1-2 | TRBV5-1 | ASSSAGRLYGYT
TRBJ2-7 | TRBV5-1 | ASSFQGGEYEQY
TRBJ1-2 | TRBV5-4 | ASSRHRGDGYT